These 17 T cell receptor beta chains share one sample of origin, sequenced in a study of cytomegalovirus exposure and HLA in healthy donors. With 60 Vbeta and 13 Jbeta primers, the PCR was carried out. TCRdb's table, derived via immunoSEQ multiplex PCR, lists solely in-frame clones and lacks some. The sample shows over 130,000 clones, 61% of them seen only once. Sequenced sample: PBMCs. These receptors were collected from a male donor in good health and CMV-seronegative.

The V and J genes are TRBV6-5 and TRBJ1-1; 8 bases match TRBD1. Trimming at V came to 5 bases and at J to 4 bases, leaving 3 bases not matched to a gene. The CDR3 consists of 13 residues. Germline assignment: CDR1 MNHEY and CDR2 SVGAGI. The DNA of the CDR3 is TGTGCCAGCAGTAACAGGGGGGGCACTGAAGCTTTCTTT. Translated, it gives CASSNRGGTEAFF.

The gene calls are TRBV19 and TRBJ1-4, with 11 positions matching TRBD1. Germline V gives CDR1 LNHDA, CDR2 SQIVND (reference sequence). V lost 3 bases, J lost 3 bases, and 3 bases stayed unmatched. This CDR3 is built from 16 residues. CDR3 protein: CASSIGQGAPNEKLFF. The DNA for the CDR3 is TGTGCCAGTAGTATCGGACAGGGGGCGCCTAATGAAAAACTGTTTTTT.

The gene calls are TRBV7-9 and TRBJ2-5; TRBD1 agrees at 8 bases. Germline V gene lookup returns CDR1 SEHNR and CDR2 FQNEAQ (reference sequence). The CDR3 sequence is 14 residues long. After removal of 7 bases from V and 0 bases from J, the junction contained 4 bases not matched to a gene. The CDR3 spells CASTTGGYQETQYF. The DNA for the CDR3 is TGTGCCAGCACCACAGGGGGGTACCAAGAGACCCAGTACTTC.

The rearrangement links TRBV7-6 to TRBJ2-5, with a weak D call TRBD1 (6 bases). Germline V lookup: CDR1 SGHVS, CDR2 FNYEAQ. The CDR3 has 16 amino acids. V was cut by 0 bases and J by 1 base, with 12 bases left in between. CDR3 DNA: TGTGCCAGCAGCTTAGCAACCTGGACAGCCCAAGAGACCCAGTACTTC. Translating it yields CASSLATWTAQETQYF.

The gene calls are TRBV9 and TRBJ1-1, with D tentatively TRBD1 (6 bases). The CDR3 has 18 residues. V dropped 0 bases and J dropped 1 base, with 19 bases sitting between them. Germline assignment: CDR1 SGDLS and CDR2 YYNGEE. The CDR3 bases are TGTGCCAGCAGCGTAGATGGGGGCGCGGAACGTTCGAACACTGAAGCTTTCTTT. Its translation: CASSVDGGAERSNTEAFF.

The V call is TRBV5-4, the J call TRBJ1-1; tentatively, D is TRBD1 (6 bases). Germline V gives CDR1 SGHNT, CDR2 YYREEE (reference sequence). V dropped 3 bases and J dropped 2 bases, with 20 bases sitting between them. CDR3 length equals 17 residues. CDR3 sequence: CASSWGGQGPINTEAFF. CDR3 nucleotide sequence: TGTGCCAGCAGCTGGGGGGGGCAGGGCCCAATAAACACTGAAGCTTTCTTT.

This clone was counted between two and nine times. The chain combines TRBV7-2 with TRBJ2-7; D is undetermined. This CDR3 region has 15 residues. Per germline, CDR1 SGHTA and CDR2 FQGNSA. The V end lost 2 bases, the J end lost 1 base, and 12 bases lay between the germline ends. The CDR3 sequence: CASSLSGMPSYEQYF. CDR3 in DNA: TGTGCCAGCAGCTTATCAGGCATGCCTTCCTACGAGCAGTACTTC.

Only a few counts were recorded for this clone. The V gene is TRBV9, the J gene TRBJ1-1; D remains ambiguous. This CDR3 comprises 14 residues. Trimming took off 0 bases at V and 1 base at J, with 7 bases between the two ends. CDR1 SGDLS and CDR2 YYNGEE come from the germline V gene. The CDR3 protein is CASSVVAENTEAFF. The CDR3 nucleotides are TGTGCCAGCAGCGTAGTTGCAGAGAACACTGAAGCTTTCTTT.

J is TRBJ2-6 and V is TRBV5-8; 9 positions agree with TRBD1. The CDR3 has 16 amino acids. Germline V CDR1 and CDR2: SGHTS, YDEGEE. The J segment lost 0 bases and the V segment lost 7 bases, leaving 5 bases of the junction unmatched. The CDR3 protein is CASRQGVNSGANVLTF. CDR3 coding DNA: TGTGCCAGCCGACAGGGGGTCAACTCTGGGGCCAACGTCCTGACTTTC.

CDR3 in DNA: TGCGCCAGCAGCCAAGAAGCTGGCGGGGGGGCCTACAATGAGCAGTTCTTC. Encoded protein: CASSQEAGGGAYNEQFF. The V call is TRBV4-1, the J call TRBJ2-1, with 9 nucleotides matching TRBD2. V dropped 0 bases and J dropped 2; count of bases not matched to a gene: 5. The CDR3 consists of 17 residues. The V gene's germline CDR1 is MGHRA and CDR2 YSYEKL.

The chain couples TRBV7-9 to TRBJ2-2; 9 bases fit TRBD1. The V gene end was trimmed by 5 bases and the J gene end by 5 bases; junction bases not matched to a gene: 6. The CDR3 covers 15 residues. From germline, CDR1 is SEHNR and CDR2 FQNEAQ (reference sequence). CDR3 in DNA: TGTGCCAGCAGCCCAGGGACAGGGCGAACCGGGGAGCTGTTTTTT. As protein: CASSPGTGRTGELFF.

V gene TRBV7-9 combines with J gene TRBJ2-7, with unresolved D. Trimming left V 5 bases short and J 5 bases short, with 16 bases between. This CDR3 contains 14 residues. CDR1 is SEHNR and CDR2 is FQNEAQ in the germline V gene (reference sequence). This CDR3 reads CASSPLDWSDEQYF. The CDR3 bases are TGTGCCAGCAGCCCACTTGACTGGTCTGACGAGCAGTACTTC.

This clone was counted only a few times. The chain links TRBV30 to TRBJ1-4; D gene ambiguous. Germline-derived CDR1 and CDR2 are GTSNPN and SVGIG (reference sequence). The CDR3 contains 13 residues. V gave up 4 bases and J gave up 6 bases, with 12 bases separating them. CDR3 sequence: CAWKLGLYEKLFF. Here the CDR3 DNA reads TGTGCCTGGAAACTAGGGTTGTATGAAAAACTGTTTTTT.

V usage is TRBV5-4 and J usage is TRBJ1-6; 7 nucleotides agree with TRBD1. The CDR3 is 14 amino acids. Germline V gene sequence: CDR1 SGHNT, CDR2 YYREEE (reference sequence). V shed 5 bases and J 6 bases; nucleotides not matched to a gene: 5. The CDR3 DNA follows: TGTGCCAGCAGGGGGACAGCCACTAATTCACCCCTCCACTTT. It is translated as CASRGTATNSPLHF. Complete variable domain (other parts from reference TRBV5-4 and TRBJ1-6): ETGVTQSPTHLIKTRGQQVTLRCSSQSGHNTVSWYQQALGQGPQFIFQYYREEENGRGNFPPRFSGLQFPNYSSELNVNALELDDSALYLCASRGTATNSPLHFGNGTRLTVT.

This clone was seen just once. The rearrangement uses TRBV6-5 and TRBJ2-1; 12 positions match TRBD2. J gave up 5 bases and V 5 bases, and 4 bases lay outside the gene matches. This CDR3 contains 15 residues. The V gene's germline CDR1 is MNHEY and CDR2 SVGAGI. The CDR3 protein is CASSVTSGGNNEQFF. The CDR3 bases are TGTGCCAGCAGTGTGACTAGCGGGGGCAACAATGAGCAGTTCTTC.

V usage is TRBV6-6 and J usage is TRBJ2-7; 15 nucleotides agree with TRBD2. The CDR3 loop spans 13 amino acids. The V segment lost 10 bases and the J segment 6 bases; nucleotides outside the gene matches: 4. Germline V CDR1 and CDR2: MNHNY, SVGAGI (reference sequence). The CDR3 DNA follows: TGTGCCACCGGACTAGCGGGGGGGGCCGAGCAGTACTTC. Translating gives CATGLAGGAEQYF.

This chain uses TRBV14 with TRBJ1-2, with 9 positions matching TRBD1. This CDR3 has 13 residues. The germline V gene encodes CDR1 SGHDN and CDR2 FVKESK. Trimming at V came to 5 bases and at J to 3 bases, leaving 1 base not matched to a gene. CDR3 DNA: TGTGCCAGCAGCTGGGACAGGGACTATGGCTACACCTTC. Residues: CASSWDRDYGYTF.